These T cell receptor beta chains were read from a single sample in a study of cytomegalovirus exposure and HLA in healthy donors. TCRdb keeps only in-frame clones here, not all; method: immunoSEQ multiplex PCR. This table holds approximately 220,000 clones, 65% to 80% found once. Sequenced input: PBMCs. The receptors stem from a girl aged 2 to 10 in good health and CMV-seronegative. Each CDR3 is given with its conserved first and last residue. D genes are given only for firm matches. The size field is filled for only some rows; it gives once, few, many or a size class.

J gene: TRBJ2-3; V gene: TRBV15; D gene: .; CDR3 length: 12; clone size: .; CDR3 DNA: TGTGCCACCAGCACTAACGGAGATACGCAGTATTTT; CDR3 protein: CATSTNGDTQYF
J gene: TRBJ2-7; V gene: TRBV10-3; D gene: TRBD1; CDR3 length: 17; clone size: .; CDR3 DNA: TGTGCCATCAGTGACGCCGACTCGGACAGGTATGCCTTCTGGCAGTACTTC; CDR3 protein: CAISDADSDRYAFWQYF
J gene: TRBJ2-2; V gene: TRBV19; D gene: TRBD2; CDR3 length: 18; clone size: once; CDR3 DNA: TGTGCCAGTAGTATTGCCCTTTGGGGGGGGGAACGAACCGGGGAGCTGTTTTTT; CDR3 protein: CASSIALWGGERTGELFF
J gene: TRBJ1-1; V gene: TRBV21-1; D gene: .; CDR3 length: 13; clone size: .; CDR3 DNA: TGTGCCAGCAGCAATGGAGGGAACACTGAAGCTTTCTTT; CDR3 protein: CASSNGGNTEAFF
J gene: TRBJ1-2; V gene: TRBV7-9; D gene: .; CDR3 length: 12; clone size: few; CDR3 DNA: TGTGCCAGCAGCCCTAACTCAGGGGTCTACACCTTC; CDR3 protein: CASSPNSGVYTF
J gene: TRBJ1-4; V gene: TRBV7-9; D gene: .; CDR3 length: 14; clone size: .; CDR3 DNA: TGTGCCAGCAGCTCAGGAACAACTAATGAAAAACTGTTTTTT; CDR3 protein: CASSSGTTNEKLFF
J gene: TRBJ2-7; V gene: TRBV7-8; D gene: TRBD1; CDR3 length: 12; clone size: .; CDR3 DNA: TGTGCCAGCAGCTCGACAGGGGTCCAACAGTACTTC; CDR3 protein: CASSSTGVQQYF
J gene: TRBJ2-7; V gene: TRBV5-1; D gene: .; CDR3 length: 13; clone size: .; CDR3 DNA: TGCGCCAGCACCTGGGACACCTCCTACGAGCAGTACTTC; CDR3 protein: CASTWDTSYEQYF
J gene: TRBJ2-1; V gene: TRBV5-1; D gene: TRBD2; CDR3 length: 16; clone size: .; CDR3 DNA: TGCGCCAGCACAGGACTAGCGGGGGGGCCGGACAATGAGCAGTTCTTC; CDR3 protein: CASTGLAGGPDNEQFF
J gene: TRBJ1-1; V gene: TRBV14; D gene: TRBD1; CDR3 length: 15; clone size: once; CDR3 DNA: TGTGCCAGCAGCCTCTTGGACAGGGGGAACACTGAAGCTTTCTTT; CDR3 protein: CASSLLDRGNTEAFF
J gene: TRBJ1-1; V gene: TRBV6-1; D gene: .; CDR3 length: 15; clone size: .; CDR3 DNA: TGTGCCAGCAGTGCCCTAGGGGCTAGGGACACTGAAGCTTTCTTT; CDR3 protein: CASSALGARDTEAFF
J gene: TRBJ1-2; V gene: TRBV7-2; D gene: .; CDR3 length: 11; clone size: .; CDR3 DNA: TGTGCCAGCAGCTCCAGCTATGGCTACACCTTC; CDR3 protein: CASSSSYGYTF
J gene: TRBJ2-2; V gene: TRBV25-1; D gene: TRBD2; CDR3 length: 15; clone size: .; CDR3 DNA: TGTGCCAGCAGTGGAGGACTAGCGGGAACTGGGGAGCTGTTTTTT; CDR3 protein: CASSGGLAGTGELFF
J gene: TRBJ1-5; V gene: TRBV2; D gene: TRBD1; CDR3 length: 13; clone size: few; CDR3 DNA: TGTGCCAGCGACAGGGGCAGCAATCAGCCCCAGCATTTT; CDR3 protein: CASDRGSNQPQHF
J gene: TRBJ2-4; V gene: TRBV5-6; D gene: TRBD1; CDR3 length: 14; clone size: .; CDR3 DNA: TGTGCCAGCAGAGCCAGGGGGTTAAAAAACATTCAGTACTTC; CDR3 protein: CASRARGLKNIQYF
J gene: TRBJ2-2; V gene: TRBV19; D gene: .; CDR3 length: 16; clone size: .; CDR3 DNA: TGTGCCAGTAGCCGGCCAATGTGGAGTCACCCCGGGGAGCTGTTTTTT; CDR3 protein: CASSRPMWSHPGELFF
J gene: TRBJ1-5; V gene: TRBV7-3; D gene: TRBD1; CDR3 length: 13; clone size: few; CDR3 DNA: TGTGCCAGCAGCCGGGACAGGGATCAGCCCCAGCATTTT; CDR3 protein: CASSRDRDQPQHF
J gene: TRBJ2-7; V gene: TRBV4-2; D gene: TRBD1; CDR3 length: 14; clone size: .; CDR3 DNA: TGTGCCAGCAGCCAAGGGACAGGGAGCAACGAGCAGTACTTC; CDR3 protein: CASSQGTGSNEQYF
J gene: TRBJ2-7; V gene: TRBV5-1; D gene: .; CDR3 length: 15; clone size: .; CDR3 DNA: TGCGCCAGCAGCTTCCAGGACGGGACTTCCTACGAGCAGTACTTC; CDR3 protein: CASSFQDGTSYEQYF
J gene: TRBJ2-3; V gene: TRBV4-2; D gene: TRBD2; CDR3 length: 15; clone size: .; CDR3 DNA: TGTGCCAGCAGCCAAGGCGGGGGAAGCACAGATACGCAGTATTTT; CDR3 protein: CASSQGGGSTDTQYF
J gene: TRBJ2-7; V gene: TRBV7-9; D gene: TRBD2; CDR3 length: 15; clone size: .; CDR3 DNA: TGTGCCAGCAGCTTAGCGGGACTAGGTAACTACGAGCAGTACTTC; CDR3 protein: CASSLAGLGNYEQYF
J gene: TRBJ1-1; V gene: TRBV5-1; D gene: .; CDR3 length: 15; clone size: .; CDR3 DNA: TGCGCCAGCAGCTGGAGAGGTGGGTCGGACACTGAAGCTTTCTTT; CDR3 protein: CASSWRGGSDTEAFF
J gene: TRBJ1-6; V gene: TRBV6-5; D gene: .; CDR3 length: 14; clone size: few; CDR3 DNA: TGTGCCAGCAGTGACCCGGGGGGCCATTCACCCCTCCACTTT; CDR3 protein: CASSDPGGHSPLHF
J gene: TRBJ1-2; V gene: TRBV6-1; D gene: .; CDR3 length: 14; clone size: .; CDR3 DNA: TGTGCCAGCAGATCCACGGGGGGCTACTATGGCTACACCTTC; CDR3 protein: CASRSTGGYYGYTF
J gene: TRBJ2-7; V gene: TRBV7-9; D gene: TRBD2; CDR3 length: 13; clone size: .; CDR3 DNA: TGTGCCAGTCAAGCGGGGGGTCCCTACGAGCAGTACTTC; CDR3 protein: CASQAGGPYEQYF
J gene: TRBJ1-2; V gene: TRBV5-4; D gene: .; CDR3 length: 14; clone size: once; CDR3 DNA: TGTGCCAGCAGCTTTGGCGGAGGTGACTATGGCTACACCTTC; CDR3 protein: CASSFGGGDYGYTF
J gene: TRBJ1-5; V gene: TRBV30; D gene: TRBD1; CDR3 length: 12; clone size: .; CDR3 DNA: TGTGCCTGGAGGCACACAGGGGGGCCCCAGCATTTT; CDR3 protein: CAWRHTGGPQHF
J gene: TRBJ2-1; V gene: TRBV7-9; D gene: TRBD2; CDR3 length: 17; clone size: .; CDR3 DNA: TGTGCCAGCAGCCCCAGAGGCGGGAGGAGCTCCTACAATGAGCAGTTCTTC; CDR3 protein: CASSPRGGRSSYNEQFF
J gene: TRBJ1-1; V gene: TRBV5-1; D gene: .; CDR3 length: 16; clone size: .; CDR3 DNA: TGCGCCAGCAGCTTGAACGGTTTACAGGTGTACACTGAAGCTTTCTTT; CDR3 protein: CASSLNGLQVYTEAFF
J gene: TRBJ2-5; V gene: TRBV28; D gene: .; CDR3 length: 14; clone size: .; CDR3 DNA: TGTGCCAGCAGTCCATATCAGGCCCAAGAGACCCAGTACTTC; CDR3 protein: CASSPYQAQETQYF
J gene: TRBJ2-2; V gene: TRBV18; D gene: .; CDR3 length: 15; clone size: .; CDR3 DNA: TGTGCCAGCTACCCACCGGGACAGAACACCGGGGAGCTGTTTTTT; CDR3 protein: CASYPPGQNTGELFF
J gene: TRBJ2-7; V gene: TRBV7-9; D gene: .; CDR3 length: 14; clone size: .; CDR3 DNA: TGTTCCAGCAGCTTCAAGGACAAAACCTACGAGCAGTACTTC; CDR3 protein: CSSSFKDKTYEQYF
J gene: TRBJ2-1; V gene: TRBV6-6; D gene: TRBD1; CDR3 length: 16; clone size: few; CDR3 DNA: TGTGCCAGCAGATCTACAGGGGGCGCTTCCTACAATGAGCAGTTCTTC; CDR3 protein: CASRSTGGASYNEQFF
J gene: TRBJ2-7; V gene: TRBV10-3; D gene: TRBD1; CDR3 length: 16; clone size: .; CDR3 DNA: TGTGCCATCAGTAAAACCGGACAGGGAGGTGACAACGAGCAGTACTTC; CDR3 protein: CAISKTGQGGDNEQYF
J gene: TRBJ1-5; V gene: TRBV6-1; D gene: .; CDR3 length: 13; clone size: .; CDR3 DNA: TGTGCCAGCTACAGGGAGGGGGATCAGCCCCAGCATTTT; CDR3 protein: CASYREGDQPQHF
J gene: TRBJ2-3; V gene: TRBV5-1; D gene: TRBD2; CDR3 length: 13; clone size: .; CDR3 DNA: TGCGCCAGCAGCTTGGTAGCGGGAGATACGCAGTATTTT; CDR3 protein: CASSLVAGDTQYF
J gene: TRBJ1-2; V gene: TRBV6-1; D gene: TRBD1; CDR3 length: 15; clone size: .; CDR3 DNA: TGTGCCAGCAGTGCCGGGACAGGGGTCTTTTCTGGCTACACCTTC; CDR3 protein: CASSAGTGVFSGYTF
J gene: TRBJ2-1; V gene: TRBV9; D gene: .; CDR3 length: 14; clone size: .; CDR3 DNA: TGTGCCAGCAGCCCACCCGCAGGGAACAATGAGCAGTTCTTC; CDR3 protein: CASSPPAGNNEQFF
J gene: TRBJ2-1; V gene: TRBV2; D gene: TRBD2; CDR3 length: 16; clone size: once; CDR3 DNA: TGTGCCAGCAGGGAGGGACTAGCGACGTCTTACAATGAGCAGTTCTTC; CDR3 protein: CASREGLATSYNEQFF
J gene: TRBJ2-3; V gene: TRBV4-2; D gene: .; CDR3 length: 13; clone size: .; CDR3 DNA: TGTGCCAGCAGCCAAACACCGGGTGATACGCAGTATTTT; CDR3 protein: CASSQTPGDTQYF
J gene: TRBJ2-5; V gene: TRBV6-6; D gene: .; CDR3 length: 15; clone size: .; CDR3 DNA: TGTGCCAGCAGTCGACCCGGGACTTACCAAGAGACCCAGTACTTC; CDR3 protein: CASSRPGTYQETQYF
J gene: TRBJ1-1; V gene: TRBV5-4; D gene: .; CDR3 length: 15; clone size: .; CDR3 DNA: TGTGCCAGCAGAACGGACAGTATACTGAACACTGAAGCTTTCTTT; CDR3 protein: CASRTDSILNTEAFF
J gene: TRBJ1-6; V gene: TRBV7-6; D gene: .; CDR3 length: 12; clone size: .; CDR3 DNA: TGTGCCAGCAGCACAGGGATGACACCCCTCCACTTT; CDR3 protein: CASSTGMTPLHF
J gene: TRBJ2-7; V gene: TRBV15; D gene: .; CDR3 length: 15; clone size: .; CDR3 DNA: TGTGCCACCAGTTCCCCGGACTCCACATTATACGAGCAGTACTTC; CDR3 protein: CATSSPDSTLYEQYF
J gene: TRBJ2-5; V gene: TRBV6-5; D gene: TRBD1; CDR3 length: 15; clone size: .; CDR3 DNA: TGTGCCAGCAGTGCACAACGGACAGGGGAGGAGACCCAGTACTTC; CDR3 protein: CASSAQRTGEETQYF